The T cell receptor beta chain described here comes from a study of blood T cell repertoires in COVID-19. The CDR3 is made up of 13 amino acids. Germline V gene sequence: CDR1 SGHNT, CDR2 YYREEE (reference sequence). The V segment lost 4 bases and the J segment 6 bases; nucleotides outside the gene matches: 6. Data came from immunoSEQ multiplex PCR; TCRdb stores just in-frame clones and leaves some out. The repertoire consists of fewer than 250,000 clones, with more than 70% occurring once and the leading ten covering under 3%. The sample consisted of peripheral blood. The J gene is TRBJ1-1, the V gene TRBV5-4; TRBD1 agrees at 7 bases. The receptor was isolated from a man aged 45-60 years with active or convalescent COVID-19. CDR3: CASSPNRGAEAFF. The DNA for the CDR3 is TGTGCCAGCAGCCCCAACAGGGGCGCTGAAGCTTTCTTT.